The clone carrying this T cell receptor (beta chain) qualifies as medium-sized. Antigen unknown. TCRdb reanalysed the 5' RACE reads using MiXCR and keeps one entry per CDR3 protein. The sample lists tens of thousands of distinct CDR3 sequences, around 26% occurring once. Study-wide results and caveats: Tumor Treg TCRs overlapped most with tumor naive CD4+ cells.

Germline-derived CDR1 and CDR2 are LGHNA and YNFKEQ. This CDR3 is 19 amino acids long. The J segment lost 2 bases and the V segment lost 2 bases, leaving 13 bases of the junction unmatched. The source material was naive CD4+ T cells sorted from blood. Described subset: naive CD4+ T cells, CD4+CD45RA+CD25-. The receptor's source is a female donor with breast cancer. The V call is TRBV4-2, the J call TRBJ2-3, with 10 bases that match TRBD2. Here the CDR3 reads CASSQRLAGGLATTDTQYF. In DNA, the CDR3 is TGTGCCAGCAGCCAACGGTTAGCGGGGGGACTCGCTACCACAGATACGCAGTATTTT.